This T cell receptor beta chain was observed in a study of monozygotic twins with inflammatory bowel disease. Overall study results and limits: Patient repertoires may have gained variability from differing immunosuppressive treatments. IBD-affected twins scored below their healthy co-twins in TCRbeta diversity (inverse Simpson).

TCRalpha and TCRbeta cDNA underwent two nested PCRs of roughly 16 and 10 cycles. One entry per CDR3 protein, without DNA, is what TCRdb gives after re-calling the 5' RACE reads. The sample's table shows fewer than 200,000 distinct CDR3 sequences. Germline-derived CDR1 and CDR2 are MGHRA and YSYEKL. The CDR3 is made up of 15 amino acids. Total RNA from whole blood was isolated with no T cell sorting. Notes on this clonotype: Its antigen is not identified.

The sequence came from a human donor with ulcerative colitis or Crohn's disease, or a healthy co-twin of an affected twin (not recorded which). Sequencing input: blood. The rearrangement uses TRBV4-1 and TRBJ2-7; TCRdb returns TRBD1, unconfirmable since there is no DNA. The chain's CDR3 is CASSQEPGAYDEQYF.